This is a list of T cell receptor beta chains from one sample in a study of blood T cell repertoires in COVID-19. The protocol was immunoSEQ multiplex PCR, while the TCRdb copy is restricted to in-frame clones and leaves out a portion. The sample consists of roughly 87,000 clones, about 85% of them appearing once. The sample taken for sequencing was peripheral blood. Source of these receptors: a woman aged 65 to 85 with acute or convalescent COVID-19. The CDR3 runs from the conserved cysteine through the conserved F or W. A D gene is named only where the DNA matches it firmly. Size tells how often a clone was seen (once, few, many) or the class of an expanded clone, and some rows leave it out.

D gene,J gene,clone size,V gene,CDR3 protein,CDR3 DNA
NA,TRBJ1-2,NA,TRBV19,CASSMVERGYTF,TGTGCCAGTAGCATGGTGGAGCGCGGCTACACCTTC
NA,TRBJ2-2,once,TRBV6-5,CASSYSWGSTGELFF,TGTGCCAGCAGTTACTCATGGGGCTCCACCGGGGAGCTGTTTTTT
NA,TRBJ1-1,NA,TRBV28,CASSLRPNTEAFF,TGTGCCAGCAGTTTGAGGCCGAACACTGAAGCTTTCTTT
TRBD1,TRBJ2-5,once,TRBV5-4,CASSLTGGAVTAETQYF,TGTGCCAGCAGCTTGACAGGGGGCGCTGTAACGGCGGAGACCCAGTACTTC
TRBD1,TRBJ1-2,few,TRBV29-1,CSVEAGQGWGYTF,TGCAGCGTTGAGGCTGGACAGGGCTGGGGCTACACCTTC
NA,TRBJ1-1,NA,TRBV3-1/TRBV3-2,CATQQNTEAFF,TGTGCCACGCAACAGAACACTGAAGCTTTCTTT
NA,TRBJ2-1,NA,TRBV11-3,CASSLPWGRENNEQFF,TGTGCCAGCAGCTTGCCTTGGGGGCGGGAGAACAATGAGCAGTTCTTC
TRBD1,TRBJ1-2,NA,TRBV19,CASSISGRGHHGYTF,TGTGCCAGTAGTATCTCGGGCAGGGGGCATCATGGCTACACCTTC
NA,TRBJ1-5,NA,TRBV27,CASSPAGVNQPQHF,TGTGCCAGCAGCCCGGCGGGGGTCAATCAGCCCCAGCATTTT
NA,TRBJ2-7,NA,TRBV19,CASSRRGRGYEQYF,TGTGCCAGTAGTAGGAGGGGGCGCGGGTACGAGCAGTACTTC
NA,TRBJ2-3,NA,TRBV28,CASSLPRQANKDTQYF,TGTGCCAGCAGTTTACCCAGACAGGCCAATAAAGATACGCAGTATTTT
NA,TRBJ1-4,NA,TRBV2,CASSREATFFSEKLFF,TGTGCCAGCAGTCGGGAAGCGACCTTCTTTAGTGAAAAACTGTTTTTT
NA,TRBJ1-2,NA,TRBV27,CASSFALMGPYTF,TGTGCCAGCAGTTTCGCGCTCATGGGGCCCTACACCTTC
TRBD2,TRBJ2-5,NA,TRBV27,CASSLDFGGYETQYF,TGTGCCAGCAGTTTAGATTTCGGGGGGTACGAGACCCAGTACTTC
NA,TRBJ2-1,NA,TRBV2,CASSGTPFDSYNEQFF,TGTGCCAGCAGTGGGACACCATTTGACTCCTACAATGAGCAGTTCTTC
TRBD1,TRBJ2-2,once,TRBV7-8,CASSSGTGPNTGELFF,TGTGCCAGCAGCTCCGGGACAGGCCCGAACACCGGGGAGCTGTTTTTT
TRBD2,TRBJ2-7,NA,TRBV28,CASSRTGTSGGAGDEQYF,TGTGCCAGCAGTAGAACCGGGACTAGCGGGGGGGCTGGCGACGAGCAGTACTTC
NA,TRBJ1-1,NA,TRBV6-5,CASSYGGENTEAFF,TGTGCCAGCAGTTACGGGGGGGAGAACACTGAAGCTTTCTTT
NA,TRBJ2-2,NA,TRBV3-1/TRBV3-2,CASSQWQAPGELFF,TGTGCCAGCAGCCAATGGCAGGCCCCCGGGGAGCTGTTTTTT
NA,TRBJ1-1,NA,TRBV6-1,CASREAMNTEAFF,TGTGCCAGCAGGGAAGCCATGAACACTGAAGCTTTCTTT
NA,TRBJ2-3,NA,TRBV7-2,CASSFELTDTQYF,TGTGCCAGCAGCTTTGAACTCACAGATACGCAGTATTTT
NA,TRBJ1-4,NA,TRBV30,CAWSVHSNEKLFF,TGTGCCTGGAGTGTACATAGCAATGAAAAACTGTTTTTT
NA,TRBJ2-2,NA,TRBV5-4,CASTLGGPNTGELFF,TGTGCCAGCACCTTGGGGGGCCCGAACACCGGGGAGCTGTTTTTT
NA,TRBJ2-7,NA,TRBV14,CASSQDQRAEQYF,TGTGCCAGCAGCCAAGACCAGCGCGCCGAGCAGTACTTC
TRBD1,TRBJ1-2,NA,TRBV6-5,CASSTDRGYGYTF,TGTGCCAGCAGTACCGACAGGGGTTATGGCTACACCTTC
TRBD1,TRBJ2-7,few,TRBV5-6,CASSLRDSSYEQYF,TGTGCCAGCAGCTTACGGGACAGCTCCTACGAGCAGTACTTC
NA,TRBJ2-7,NA,TRBV19,CASSKGGGQSSYEQYF,TGTGCCAGTAGTAAGGGTGGCGGGCAAAGCTCCTACGAGCAGTACTTC
NA,TRBJ2-1,NA,TRBV19,CASSIPGNEQFF,TGTGCCAGTAGTATCCCAGGGAATGAGCAGTTCTTC
TRBD1,TRBJ2-3,few,TRBV5-8,CASTLGQSTDTQYF,TGTGCCAGCACCCTGGGACAGAGCACAGATACGCAGTATTTT
TRBD1,TRBJ1-2,NA,TRBV19,CASSERQGADYGYTF,TGTGCCAGTAGTGAGAGACAGGGGGCCGACTATGGCTACACCTTC
NA,TRBJ2-7,NA,TRBV7-9,CASSFGTTGSYEQYF,TGTGCCAGCAGCTTCGGTACCACAGGTTCCTACGAGCAGTACTTC
TRBD1,TRBJ1-4,NA,TRBV7-9,CASSTTGGADNEKLFF,TGTGCCAGCAGTACAACAGGGGGCGCCGATAATGAAAAACTGTTTTTT
TRBD1,TRBJ2-3,NA,TRBV19,CASSMRTGFPDTQYF,TGTGCCAGTAGTATGAGGACAGGGTTCCCAGATACGCAGTATTTT
NA,TRBJ1-5,NA,TRBV6-1,CASSEEGDQPQHF,TGTGCCAGCAGCGAAGAGGGAGATCAGCCCCAGCATTTT
TRBD2,TRBJ2-7,NA,TRBV2,CASSEQAGGYEQYF,TGTGCCAGCAGTGAGCAAGCGGGGGGCTACGAGCAGTACTTC
TRBD1,TRBJ1-1,NA,TRBV6-6,CASSLGQGRLNTEAFF,TGTGCCAGCAGTTTAGGACAGGGGAGGTTAAACACTGAAGCTTTCTTT